Reported below is one T cell receptor beta chain. The data were taken from a study of blood T cell repertoires in COVID-19. The wider study: Sites in the United States, Italy and Spain provided acute and convalescent COVID-19 samples. PBMCs, B-cell-depleted T cells, or T cells provided the cDNA or gDNA that made up the material.

CDR1 and CDR2 from the germline V gene are MNHEY and SVGAGI. This CDR3 contains 16 residues. The trim removed 0 bases at V and 0 bases at J, leaving 3 bases unmatched. Methods used by the authors: Scientists estimated how many nucleated cells there were by amplifying reference gene primers. Profiled with immunoSEQ multiplex PCR; TCRdb holds only in-frame clones, not every one. Clone size and V and J calls were adopted from that table, with D and trimming inferred from the DNA. The sample carries around 200,000 clones, 90% recorded once. Sequenced input: peripheral blood. The V and J genes are TRBV6-5 and TRBJ2-7; 9 nucleotides line up with TRBD1. This TCR was sampled from a man in his fifties with acute or convalescent COVID-19. CDR3 sequence (DNA): TGTGCCAGCAGTTACTCGTGGACAGGGGCCTCCTACGAGCAGTACTTC. Residues: CASSYSWTGASYEQYF.